A selection of T cell receptor beta chains follows, all from one sample in a study of CD8 T cells in Susac syndrome. From the immunoSEQ multiplex PCR reads, TCRdb called clonotypes with MiXCR, one entry per CDR3 protein. In the table there are 150,000 to 200,000 distinct CDR3 sequences, around 94% of which are singletons. The sample taken for sequencing was CD4+ T cells from PBMCs. The receptors stem from a human donor in good health. Each CDR3 is given with its conserved first and last residue. The order of the fields is clone size, V gene, J gene, D gene, CDR3 DNA, CDR3 protein. The D gene is left open where the match is weak. The size field is filled for only some rows; it gives once, few, many or a size class.

clone_size: .
v_call: TRBV20-1
j_call: TRBJ1-5
d_call: .
cdr3_nt: TGCAGTGCTACCGGGCGGAGCTTTAATCAGCCCCAGCATTTT
cdr3_aa: CSATGRSFNQPQHF

clone_size: .
v_call: TRBV20-1
j_call: TRBJ2-1
d_call: TRBD2
cdr3_nt: TGCAGTGCTAGACGGGTCAGCGGGGGGCCGGCGAATGAGCAGTTCTTC
cdr3_aa: CSARRVSGGPANEQFF

clone_size: once
v_call: TRBV5-4
j_call: TRBJ1-2
d_call: .
cdr3_nt: TGTGCCAGCAGCCTCAGGACGGACGACTATGGCTACACCTTC
cdr3_aa: CASSLRTDDYGYTF

clone_size: .
v_call: TRBV29-1
j_call: TRBJ2-5
d_call: .
cdr3_nt: TGCAGCGTTGATGTGCGGATTTCAGAGACCCAGTACTTC
cdr3_aa: CSVDVRISETQYF

clone_size: once
v_call: TRBV19
j_call: TRBJ2-6
d_call: .
cdr3_nt: TGTGCCAGTAGTATAAAGCACTCTGGGGCCAACGTCCTGACTTTC
cdr3_aa: CASSIKHSGANVLTF

clone_size: .
v_call: TRBV6-6
j_call: TRBJ1-1
d_call: .
cdr3_nt: TGTGCCAGCACTAGTACCAGGCTTGAAGCTTTCTTT
cdr3_aa: CASTSTRLEAFF

clone_size: .
v_call: TRBV7-2
j_call: TRBJ1-1
d_call: .
cdr3_nt: TGTGCCAGCAGCTTACAGCCCTCGGGGGCTGAAGCTTTCTTT
cdr3_aa: CASSLQPSGAEAFF

clone_size: .
v_call: TRBV30
j_call: TRBJ1-5
d_call: .
cdr3_nt: TGTGCCTGGAGCCCGGGGGTAAATCAGCCCCAGCATTTT
cdr3_aa: CAWSPGVNQPQHF

clone_size: .
v_call: TRBV5-1
j_call: TRBJ2-3
d_call: TRBD2
cdr3_nt: TGCGCCAGCAGCCCGGGACTAGCGGGGGACCGCTTCACAGATACGCAGTATTTT
cdr3_aa: CASSPGLAGDRFTDTQYF

clone_size: once
v_call: TRBV30
j_call: TRBJ1-6
d_call: .
cdr3_nt: TGTGCCTGGAGTCCACTAGGGAATTCACCCCTCCACTTT
cdr3_aa: CAWSPLGNSPLHF

clone_size: .
v_call: TRBV18
j_call: TRBJ2-1
d_call: TRBD1
cdr3_nt: TGTGCCAGCTCACCACCGACAGGGGATGAGCAGTTCTTC
cdr3_aa: CASSPPTGDEQFF

clone_size: .
v_call: TRBV6-6
j_call: TRBJ1-5
d_call: TRBD1
cdr3_nt: TGTGCCAGCAGCGACCGACAGGGAGATCAGCCCCAGCATTTT
cdr3_aa: CASSDRQGDQPQHF

clone_size: .
v_call: TRBV25-1
j_call: TRBJ1-5
d_call: .
cdr3_nt: TGTGCCAGCAGCGAAGGGCTTCAGCCCCAGCATTTT
cdr3_aa: CASSEGLQPQHF

clone_size: .
v_call: TRBV29-1
j_call: TRBJ2-5
d_call: .
cdr3_nt: TGCAGCGTTGTCCGAGAGACCCAGTACTTC
cdr3_aa: CSVVRETQYF

clone_size: .
v_call: TRBV30
j_call: TRBJ1-1
d_call: .
cdr3_nt: TGTGCCTGCGAACAGAGTTTTGGGACTGAAGCTTTCTTT
cdr3_aa: CACEQSFGTEAFF

clone_size: .
v_call: TRBV13
j_call: TRBJ2-3
d_call: TRBD1
cdr3_nt: TGTGCCAGCAGCCCCAGACAGGGGCGGGGAACAGATACGCAGTATTTT
cdr3_aa: CASSPRQGRGTDTQYF

clone_size: once
v_call: TRBV25-1
j_call: TRBJ1-5
d_call: .
cdr3_nt: TGTGCCAGCAGTGGGACCGGGGCCCATCAGCCCCAGCATTTT
cdr3_aa: CASSGTGAHQPQHF

clone_size: .
v_call: TRBV25-1
j_call: TRBJ2-5
d_call: .
cdr3_nt: TGTGCCAGCAGCCGACGAGGAGTCGGAGGGGAGACCCAGTACTTC
cdr3_aa: CASSRRGVGGETQYF

clone_size: .
v_call: TRBV9
j_call: TRBJ2-5
d_call: TRBD2
cdr3_nt: TGTGCCAGCAGCGTAGGTCCAGCGGGGGAGGCCGGGGCCCAGTACTTC
cdr3_aa: CASSVGPAGEAGAQYF

clone_size: .
v_call: TRBV29-1
j_call: TRBJ2-2
d_call: .
cdr3_nt: TGCAGCGTTGGGAGGGGGTCTGGCACCGGGGAGCTGTTTTTT
cdr3_aa: CSVGRGSGTGELFF

clone_size: few
v_call: TRBV3-1
j_call: TRBJ2-2
d_call: TRBD1
cdr3_nt: TGTGCCAGCAGCCCTACCGGGACAGGGAACACCGGGGAGCTGTTTTTT
cdr3_aa: CASSPTGTGNTGELFF

clone_size: .
v_call: TRBV15
j_call: TRBJ2-3
d_call: .
cdr3_nt: TGTGCCACCAGCCCACGCACAGATACGCAGTATTTT
cdr3_aa: CATSPRTDTQYF

clone_size: .
v_call: TRBV30
j_call: TRBJ1-1
d_call: .
cdr3_nt: TGTGCTCAGGGGAGGTTGGACACTGAAGCTTTCTTT
cdr3_aa: CAQGRLDTEAFF

clone_size: .
v_call: TRBV30
j_call: TRBJ2-3
d_call: .
cdr3_nt: TGTGCCTGGGGGCGAGGGACAACAGATACGCAGTATTTT
cdr3_aa: CAWGRGTTDTQYF

clone_size: .
v_call: TRBV27
j_call: TRBJ2-1
d_call: TRBD1
cdr3_nt: TGTGCCAGCAGTTTCTTGGGACAGGGGGGATATGAGCAGTTCTTC
cdr3_aa: CASSFLGQGGYEQFF

clone_size: .
v_call: TRBV9
j_call: TRBJ2-2
d_call: .
cdr3_nt: TGTGCCAGCAGTCAAGGTACCAACACCGGGGAGCTGTTTTTT
cdr3_aa: CASSQGTNTGELFF

clone_size: .
v_call: TRBV14
j_call: TRBJ2-3
d_call: TRBD2
cdr3_nt: TGTGCCAGCAGCCGTCTAGCGGGGGGGCTCGATACGCAGTATTTT
cdr3_aa: CASSRLAGGLDTQYF

clone_size: once
v_call: TRBV18
j_call: TRBJ2-7
d_call: .
cdr3_nt: TGTGCCAGCTCACCACCGGGGGAAGGCTACGAGCAGTACTTC
cdr3_aa: CASSPPGEGYEQYF

clone_size: .
v_call: TRBV29-1
j_call: TRBJ1-1
d_call: .
cdr3_nt: TGCAGCGCTCGACAGGCAGGGAACACTGAAGCTTTCTTT
cdr3_aa: CSARQAGNTEAFF

clone_size: .
v_call: TRBV15
j_call: TRBJ2-3
d_call: .
cdr3_nt: TGTGCCACCAGCGGGAGGACCCCTGTAGATACGCAGTATTTT
cdr3_aa: CATSGRTPVDTQYF

clone_size: .
v_call: TRBV12-3/TRBV12-4
j_call: TRBJ2-1
d_call: .
cdr3_nt: TGTGCCAGCAGCACCTCCTCAGGGAATGAGCAGTTCTTC
cdr3_aa: CASSTSSGNEQFF

clone_size: .
v_call: TRBV29-1
j_call: TRBJ1-3
d_call: .
cdr3_nt: TGCAGCGTTGGGCAGGAAAGCTCTGGAAACACCATATATTTT
cdr3_aa: CSVGQESSGNTIYF

clone_size: .
v_call: TRBV27
j_call: TRBJ1-6
d_call: .
cdr3_nt: TGTGCCAGCAGTGCGTCGGGGGGTCAGTATAATTCACCCCTCCACTTT
cdr3_aa: CASSASGGQYNSPLHF

clone_size: .
v_call: TRBV20-1
j_call: TRBJ2-1
d_call: .
cdr3_nt: TGCAGTGGGATCGGATGGGGCAATGAGCAGTTCTTC
cdr3_aa: CSGIGWGNEQFF